This is a list of T cell receptor beta chains from one sample in a study of control samples from healthy donors and cancer patients. Assay used: immunoSEQ multiplex PCR; TCRdb lists only in-frame clones, some missing. Of about 120,000 clones in the sample, roughly 88% were seen once. Sequencing was performed on blood. The receptors were gathered from a man aged 35 to 55 in good health. Both conserved end residues are part of each CDR3. Each record gives: J gene, clone size, D gene, V gene, CDR3 protein, CDR3 DNA. A D gene is named only where the DNA matches it firmly. Not all rows give a size; the values are once, few, many and, for expanded clones, a class.

J gene: TRBJ2-3
clone size: NA
D gene: NA
V gene: TRBV9
CDR3 protein: CASSVRRTDTQYF
CDR3 DNA: TGTGCCAGCAGCGTCCGGAGGACAGATACGCAGTATTTT

J gene: TRBJ2-1
clone size: NA
D gene: TRBD1
V gene: TRBV5-1
CDR3 protein: CASSFLTGDYEQFF
CDR3 DNA: TGCGCCAGCAGCTTCCTGACAGGGGACTATGAGCAGTTCTTC

J gene: TRBJ1-5
clone size: NA
D gene: TRBD1
V gene: TRBV6-5
CDR3 protein: CASRVGTGDRQPQHF
CDR3 DNA: TGTGCCAGCAGGGTGGGGACAGGGGATCGCCAGCCCCAGCATTTT

J gene: TRBJ1-3
clone size: NA
D gene: NA
V gene: TRBV15
CDR3 protein: CATSSKTVGSGNTIYF
CDR3 DNA: TGTGCCACCAGCAGCAAGACAGTGGGGTCTGGAAACACCATATATTTT

J gene: TRBJ1-3
clone size: NA
D gene: NA
V gene: TRBV27
CDR3 protein: CASSFRAGNTIYF
CDR3 DNA: TGTGCCAGCAGTTTTAGGGCTGGAAACACCATATATTTT

J gene: TRBJ2-5
clone size: NA
D gene: NA
V gene: TRBV10-1
CDR3 protein: CASSEGRRETQYF
CDR3 DNA: TGCGCCAGCAGTGAAGGGCGACGAGAGACCCAGTACTTC

J gene: TRBJ2-7
clone size: few
D gene: NA
V gene: TRBV6-1
CDR3 protein: CASSESAGTSYEQYF
CDR3 DNA: TGTGCCAGCAGTGAATCAGCAGGGACCTCCTACGAGCAGTACTTC

J gene: TRBJ1-6
clone size: once
D gene: TRBD1
V gene: TRBV30
CDR3 protein: CAWSLGGTGGSPLHF
CDR3 DNA: TGTGCCTGGAGTTTGGGCGGGACAGGGGGTTCACCCCTCCACTTT

J gene: TRBJ1-6
clone size: NA
D gene: NA
V gene: TRBV5-6
CDR3 protein: CASSLPHPSPLHF
CDR3 DNA: TGTGCCAGCAGCTTGCCCCATCCTTCACCCCTCCACTTT

J gene: TRBJ1-5
clone size: few
D gene: NA
V gene: TRBV10-3
CDR3 protein: CAISESETTGNQPQHF
CDR3 DNA: TGTGCCATCAGTGAGTCAGAAACGACGGGCAATCAGCCCCAGCATTTT

J gene: TRBJ1-2
clone size: NA
D gene: TRBD1
V gene: TRBV6-6
CDR3 protein: CASSPRQGRGYTF
CDR3 DNA: TGTGCCAGCAGCCCCCGACAGGGACGAGGCTACACCTTC

J gene: TRBJ2-7
clone size: NA
D gene: TRBD2
V gene: TRBV19
CDR3 protein: CASSAQLAGVSYEQYF
CDR3 DNA: TGTGCCAGTAGTGCCCAACTAGCGGGGGTCTCCTACGAGCAGTACTTC

J gene: TRBJ2-2
clone size: NA
D gene: NA
V gene: TRBV27
CDR3 protein: CASSFSQGKIGELFF
CDR3 DNA: TGTGCCAGCAGTTTTAGCCAGGGAAAGATCGGGGAGCTGTTTTTT

J gene: TRBJ1-1
clone size: NA
D gene: NA
V gene: TRBV29-1
CDR3 protein: CSVGQQNTEAFF
CDR3 DNA: TGCAGCGTTGGACAGCAGAACACTGAAGCTTTCTTT

J gene: TRBJ2-2
clone size: once
D gene: NA
V gene: TRBV13
CDR3 protein: CASSFMGHTITGELFF
CDR3 DNA: TGTGCCAGCAGCTTTATGGGACACACGATCACCGGGGAGCTGTTTTTT

J gene: TRBJ1-6
clone size: NA
D gene: TRBD1
V gene: TRBV5-1
CDR3 protein: CASSMGQAQGSPLHF
CDR3 DNA: TGCGCCAGCAGCATGGGACAGGCCCAGGGTTCACCCCTCCACTTT

J gene: TRBJ2-1
clone size: few
D gene: TRBD2
V gene: TRBV6-1
CDR3 protein: CASSEKGLAGFPGDNEQFF
CDR3 DNA: TGTGCCAGCAGTGAAAAAGGGCTAGCGGGGTTCCCTGGGGACAATGAGCAGTTCTTC

J gene: TRBJ2-3
clone size: NA
D gene: TRBD1
V gene: TRBV15
CDR3 protein: CATSSTGGGFTDTQYF
CDR3 DNA: TGTGCCACCAGCAGCACAGGGGGCGGTTTCACAGATACGCAGTATTTT

J gene: TRBJ1-2
clone size: NA
D gene: NA
V gene: TRBV18
CDR3 protein: CASSPLEDSPYGYTF
CDR3 DNA: TGTGCCAGCTCACCTCTCGAGGACAGCCCATATGGCTACACCTTC

J gene: TRBJ1-4
clone size: NA
D gene: TRBD1
V gene: TRBV4-1
CDR3 protein: CASSPAQGATNEKLFF
CDR3 DNA: TGCGCCAGCAGCCCGGCTCAGGGGGCTACTAATGAAAAACTGTTTTTT

J gene: TRBJ1-1
clone size: NA
D gene: NA
V gene: TRBV11-3
CDR3 protein: CASSLVGGTEAFF
CDR3 DNA: TGTGCCAGCAGCTTAGTAGGGGGCACTGAAGCTTTCTTT

J gene: TRBJ1-1
clone size: NA
D gene: NA
V gene: TRBV18
CDR3 protein: CASSPVRNPEAFF
CDR3 DNA: TGTGCCAGCTCACCAGTCCGGAACCCTGAAGCTTTCTTT

J gene: TRBJ2-2
clone size: NA
D gene: TRBD1
V gene: TRBV9
CDR3 protein: CASTLTGSTGELFF
CDR3 DNA: TGTGCCAGCACCCTGACAGGGAGCACCGGGGAGCTGTTTTTT

J gene: TRBJ2-1
clone size: NA
D gene: NA
V gene: TRBV6-4
CDR3 protein: CASSPGETGEQFF
CDR3 DNA: TGTGCCAGCAGTCCCGGGGAAACGGGTGAGCAGTTCTTC

J gene: TRBJ1-2
clone size: NA
D gene: NA
V gene: TRBV5-4
CDR3 protein: CASSLGLGYTF
CDR3 DNA: TGTGCCAGCAGCTTGGGTCTTGGCTACACCTTC

J gene: TRBJ1-2
clone size: NA
D gene: TRBD1
V gene: TRBV11-3
CDR3 protein: CASSPTPGQGAPGYTF
CDR3 DNA: TGTGCCAGCAGTCCGACACCGGGACAGGGGGCGCCTGGCTACACCTTC

J gene: TRBJ2-3
clone size: NA
D gene: TRBD2
V gene: TRBV4-1
CDR3 protein: CASSQQRGGGADTQYF
CDR3 DNA: TGCGCCAGCAGCCAACAACGGGGGGGCGGGGCAGATACGCAGTATTTT

J gene: TRBJ2-3
clone size: NA
D gene: TRBD2
V gene: TRBV5-5
CDR3 protein: CASSVGGSGGTPATDTQYF
CDR3 DNA: TGTGCCAGCAGCGTGGGAGGTAGCGGGGGGACGCCAGCCACAGATACGCAGTATTTT

J gene: TRBJ2-7
clone size: NA
D gene: NA
V gene: TRBV13
CDR3 protein: CASSPRGSSSYEQYF
CDR3 DNA: TGTGCCAGCAGTCCCCGGGGCAGCAGCTCCTACGAGCAGTACTTC

J gene: TRBJ2-1
clone size: NA
D gene: TRBD2
V gene: TRBV24-1
CDR3 protein: CATSDSSGGARSGNEQFF
CDR3 DNA: TGTGCCACCAGTGATTCTAGCGGGGGGGCGAGGAGCGGCAATGAGCAGTTCTTC

J gene: TRBJ1-1
clone size: NA
D gene: NA
V gene: TRBV4-2
CDR3 protein: CASRPNKGTHTEAFF
CDR3 DNA: TGTGCCAGCAGGCCGAACAAGGGAACTCACACTGAAGCTTTCTTT

J gene: TRBJ2-1
clone size: NA
D gene: NA
V gene: TRBV5-1
CDR3 protein: CATNPGGVRNNEQFF
CDR3 DNA: TGCGCCACCAACCCAGGGGGGGTCCGAAACAATGAGCAGTTCTTC

J gene: TRBJ2-1
clone size: NA
D gene: NA
V gene: TRBV24-1
CDR3 protein: CATSDPDRLGASEQFF
CDR3 DNA: TGTGCCACCAGTGACCCGGACCGGTTGGGGGCAAGCGAGCAGTTCTTC

J gene: TRBJ1-4
clone size: NA
D gene: TRBD1
V gene: TRBV4-2
CDR3 protein: CASSQGEGQGILRLFF
CDR3 DNA: TGTGCCAGCAGCCAAGGAGAGGGACAGGGGATTTTAAGACTGTTTTTT

J gene: TRBJ1-2
clone size: NA
D gene: NA
V gene: TRBV12-3/TRBV12-4
CDR3 protein: CASNIDNYGYTF
CDR3 DNA: TGTGCCAGCAATATTGACAACTATGGCTACACCTTC

J gene: TRBJ1-5
clone size: NA
D gene: NA
V gene: TRBV7-9
CDR3 protein: CASRGGGGSNQPQHF
CDR3 DNA: TGTGCCAGCAGAGGGGGTGGGGGTAGCAATCAGCCCCAGCATTTT